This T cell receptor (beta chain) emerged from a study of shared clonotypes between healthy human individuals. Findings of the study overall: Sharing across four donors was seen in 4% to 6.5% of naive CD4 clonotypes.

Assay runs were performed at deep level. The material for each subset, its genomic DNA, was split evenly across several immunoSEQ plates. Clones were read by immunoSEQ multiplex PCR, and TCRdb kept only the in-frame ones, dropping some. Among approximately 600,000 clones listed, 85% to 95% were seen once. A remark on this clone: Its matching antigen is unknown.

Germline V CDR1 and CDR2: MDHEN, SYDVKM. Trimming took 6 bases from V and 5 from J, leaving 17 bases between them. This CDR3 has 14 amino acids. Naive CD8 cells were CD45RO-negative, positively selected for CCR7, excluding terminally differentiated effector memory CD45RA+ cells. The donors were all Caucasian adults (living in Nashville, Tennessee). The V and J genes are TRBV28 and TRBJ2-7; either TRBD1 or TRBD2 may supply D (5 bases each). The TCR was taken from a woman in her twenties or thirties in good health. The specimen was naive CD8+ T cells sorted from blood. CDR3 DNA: TGTGCCAGCAGCCCCGGGACCTGGGACGACGAGCAGTACTTC. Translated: CASSPGTWDDEQYF.